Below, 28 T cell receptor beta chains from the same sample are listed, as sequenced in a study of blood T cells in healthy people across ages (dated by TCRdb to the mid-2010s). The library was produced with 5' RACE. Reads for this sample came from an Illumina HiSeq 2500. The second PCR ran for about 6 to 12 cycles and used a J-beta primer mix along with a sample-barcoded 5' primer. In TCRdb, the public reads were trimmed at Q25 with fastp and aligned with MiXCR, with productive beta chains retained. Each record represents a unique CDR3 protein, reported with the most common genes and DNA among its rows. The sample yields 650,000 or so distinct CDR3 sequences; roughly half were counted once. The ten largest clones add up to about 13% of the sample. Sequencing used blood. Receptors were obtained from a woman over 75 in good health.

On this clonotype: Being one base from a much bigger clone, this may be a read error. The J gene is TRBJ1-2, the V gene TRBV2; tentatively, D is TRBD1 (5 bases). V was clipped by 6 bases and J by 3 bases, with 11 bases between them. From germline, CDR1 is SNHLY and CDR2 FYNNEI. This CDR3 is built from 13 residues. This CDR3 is CASSVDSHYGYTF. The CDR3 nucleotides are TGTGCCAGCAGCGTAGACAGCCACTATGGCTACACCTTC.

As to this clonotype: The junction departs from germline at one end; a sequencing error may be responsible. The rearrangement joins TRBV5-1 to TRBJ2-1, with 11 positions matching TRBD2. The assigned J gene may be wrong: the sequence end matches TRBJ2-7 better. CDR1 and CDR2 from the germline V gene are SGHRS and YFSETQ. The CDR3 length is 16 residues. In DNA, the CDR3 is TGCGCTAGCAACCCCCTAGCGGGGGGAAACTACAATGAGCAGTACTTC. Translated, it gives CASNPLAGGNYNEQYF.

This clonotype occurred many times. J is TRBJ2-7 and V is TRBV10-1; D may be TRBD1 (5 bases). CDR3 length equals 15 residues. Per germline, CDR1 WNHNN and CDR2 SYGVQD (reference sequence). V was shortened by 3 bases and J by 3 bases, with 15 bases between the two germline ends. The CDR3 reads CASSDVGPYNYEQYF. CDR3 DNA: TGCGCCAGCAGTGATGTGGGGCCGTATAACTACGAGCAGTACTTC.

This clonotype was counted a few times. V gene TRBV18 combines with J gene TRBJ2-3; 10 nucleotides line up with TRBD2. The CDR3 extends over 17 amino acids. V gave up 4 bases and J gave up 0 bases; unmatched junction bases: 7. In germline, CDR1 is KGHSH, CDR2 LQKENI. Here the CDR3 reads CASSRRTSGGSTDTQYF. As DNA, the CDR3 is TGTGCCAGCTCACGACGGACTAGCGGAGGAAGCACAGATACGCAGTATTTT.

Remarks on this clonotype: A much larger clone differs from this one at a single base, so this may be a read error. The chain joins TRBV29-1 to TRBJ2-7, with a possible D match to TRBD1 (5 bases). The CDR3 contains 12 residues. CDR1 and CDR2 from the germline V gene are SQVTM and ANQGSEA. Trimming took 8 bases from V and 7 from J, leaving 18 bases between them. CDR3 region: CSPRVGSDEQYF. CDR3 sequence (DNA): TGCAGCCCCAGGGTGGGATCGGATGAGCAGTACTTC.

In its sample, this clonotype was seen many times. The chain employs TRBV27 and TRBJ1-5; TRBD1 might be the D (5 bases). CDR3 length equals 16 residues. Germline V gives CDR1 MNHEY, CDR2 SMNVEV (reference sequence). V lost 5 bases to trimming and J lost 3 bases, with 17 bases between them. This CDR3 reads CASSPRGGAVNQPQHF. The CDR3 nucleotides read TGTGCCAGCAGTCCACGGGGCGGGGCGGTCAATCAGCCCCAGCATTTT.

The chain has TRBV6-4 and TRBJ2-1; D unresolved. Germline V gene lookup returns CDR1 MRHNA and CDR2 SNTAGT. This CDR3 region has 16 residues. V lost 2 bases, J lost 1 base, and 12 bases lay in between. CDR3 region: CASSDAVAGSYNEQFF. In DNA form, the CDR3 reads TGTGCCAGCAGTGACGCGGTAGCAGGATCCTACAATGAGCAGTTCTTC.

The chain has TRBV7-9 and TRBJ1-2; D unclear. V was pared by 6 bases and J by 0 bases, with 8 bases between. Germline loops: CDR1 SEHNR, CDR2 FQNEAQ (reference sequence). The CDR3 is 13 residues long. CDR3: CASSQVTNYGYTF. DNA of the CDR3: TGTGCCAGCAGTCAAGTCACTAACTATGGCTACACCTTC.

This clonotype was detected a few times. The CDR3 coding sequence is TGTGCCATCAGGGGGCTCCTGACTAGCGGCGGAACCGGGGAGCTGTTTTTT. Its translation: CAIRGLLTSGGTGELFF. The chain combines TRBV10-3 with TRBJ2-2, with 9 bases matching TRBD2. V gave up 6 bases and J gave up 5 bases; unmatched junction bases: 13. CDR3 length: 17 amino acids. Germline CDR1 ENHRY, CDR2 SYGVKD.

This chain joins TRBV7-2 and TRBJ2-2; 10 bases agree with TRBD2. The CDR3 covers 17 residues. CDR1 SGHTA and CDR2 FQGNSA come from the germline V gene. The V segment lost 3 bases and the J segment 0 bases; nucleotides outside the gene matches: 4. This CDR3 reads CASSFGLAAANTGELFF. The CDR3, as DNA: TGTGCCAGCAGCTTTGGACTAGCGGCCGCGAACACCGGGGAGCTGTTTTTT.

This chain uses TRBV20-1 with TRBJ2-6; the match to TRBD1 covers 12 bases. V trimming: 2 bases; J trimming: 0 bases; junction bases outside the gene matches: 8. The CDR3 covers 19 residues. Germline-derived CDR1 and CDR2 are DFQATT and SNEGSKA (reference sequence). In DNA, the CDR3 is TGCAGTGCTAGACCCGGGACAGGGGGCTTCGGCTCTGGGGCCAACGTCCTGACTTTC. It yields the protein CSARPGTGGFGSGANVLTF.

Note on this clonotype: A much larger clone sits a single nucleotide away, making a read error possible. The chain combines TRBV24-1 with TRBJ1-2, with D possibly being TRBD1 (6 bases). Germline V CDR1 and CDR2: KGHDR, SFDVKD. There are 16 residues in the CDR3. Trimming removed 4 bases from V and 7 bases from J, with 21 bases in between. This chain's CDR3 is CATSDSTLWGQSGYTF. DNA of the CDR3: TGTGCCACCAGTGACTCCACCCTTTGGGGGCAGAGTGGCTACACCTTC.

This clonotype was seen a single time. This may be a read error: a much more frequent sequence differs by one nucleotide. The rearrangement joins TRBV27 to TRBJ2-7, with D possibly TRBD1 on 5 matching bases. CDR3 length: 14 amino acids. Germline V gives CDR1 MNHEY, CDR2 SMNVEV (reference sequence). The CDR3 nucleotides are TGTACCAGCAGTTTGCAACCCGGTACAGGCGAGCAGTACTTC. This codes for CTSSLQPGTGEQYF.

The CDR3 nucleotides are TGCAGCGTTGCAGGGACAGCAGGCCCAGATACGCAGTATTTT. Translated: CSVAGTAGPDTQYF. V is TRBV29-1 and J is TRBJ2-3, with TRBD1 matching over 7 bases. The germline V gene has CDR1 SQVTM and CDR2 ANQGSEA. Germline trimming cut 4 bases from V and 4 bases from J; bases unmatched to any gene: 8. This CDR3 contains 14 residues.

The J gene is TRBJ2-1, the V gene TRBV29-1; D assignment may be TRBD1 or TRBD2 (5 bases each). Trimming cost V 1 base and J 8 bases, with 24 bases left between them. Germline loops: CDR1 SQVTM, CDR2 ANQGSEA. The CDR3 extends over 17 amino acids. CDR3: CSVEGWRVRGLLDEQFF. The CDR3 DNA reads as TGCAGCGTTGAAGGGTGGCGTGTGAGGGGTCTATTGGATGAGCAGTTCTTC.

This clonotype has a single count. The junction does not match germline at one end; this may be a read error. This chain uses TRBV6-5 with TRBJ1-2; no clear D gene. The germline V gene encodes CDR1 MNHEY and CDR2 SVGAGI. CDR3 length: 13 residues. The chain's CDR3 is CASVKREGYGDTF. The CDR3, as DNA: TGTGCCAGCGTAAAGCGTGAGGGCTATGGCGACACCTTC.

This CDR3 is CASSKGTRREAFF. DNA of the CDR3: TGTGCCAGCAGCAAAGGGACAAGGAGAGAAGCTTTCTTT. V usage is TRBV21-1 and J usage is TRBJ1-1; the table's D call, TRBD1, was not checked against the DNA. TRBV21-1 counts as a pseudogene. This CDR3 spans 13 amino acids.

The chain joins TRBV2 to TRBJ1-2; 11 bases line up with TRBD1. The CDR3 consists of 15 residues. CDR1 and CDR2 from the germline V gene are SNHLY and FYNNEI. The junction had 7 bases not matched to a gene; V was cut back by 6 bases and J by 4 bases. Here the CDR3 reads CASSGTGGRAYGYTF. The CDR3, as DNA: TGTGCCAGCAGCGGGACAGGGGGAAGGGCCTATGGCTACACCTTC.

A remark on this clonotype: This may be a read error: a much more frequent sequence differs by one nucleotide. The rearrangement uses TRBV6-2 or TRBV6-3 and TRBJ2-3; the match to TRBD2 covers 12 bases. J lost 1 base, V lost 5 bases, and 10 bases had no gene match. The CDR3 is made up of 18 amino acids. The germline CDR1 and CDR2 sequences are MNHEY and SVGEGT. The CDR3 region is CASSTPSGRGMCTDTQYF. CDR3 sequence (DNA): TGTGCCAGCAGTACCCCTAGCGGGAGGGGTATGTGCACAGATACGCAGTATTTT.

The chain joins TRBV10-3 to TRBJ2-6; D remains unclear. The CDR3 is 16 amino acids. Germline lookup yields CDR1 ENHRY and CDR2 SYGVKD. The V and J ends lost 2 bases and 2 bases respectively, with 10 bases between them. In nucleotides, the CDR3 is TGTGCCATCAGTGAGCCCCGGCCGCCTGGGGCCAACGTCCTGACTTTC. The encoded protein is CAISEPRPPGANVLTF.

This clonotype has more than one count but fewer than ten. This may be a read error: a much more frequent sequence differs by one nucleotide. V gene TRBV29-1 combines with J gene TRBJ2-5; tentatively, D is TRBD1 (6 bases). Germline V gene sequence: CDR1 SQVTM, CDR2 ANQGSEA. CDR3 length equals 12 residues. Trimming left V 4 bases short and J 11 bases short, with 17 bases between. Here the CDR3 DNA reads TGCAGCGTTGGAGGGGGATACAATGAGCAGTACTTC. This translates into CSVGGGYNEQYF.

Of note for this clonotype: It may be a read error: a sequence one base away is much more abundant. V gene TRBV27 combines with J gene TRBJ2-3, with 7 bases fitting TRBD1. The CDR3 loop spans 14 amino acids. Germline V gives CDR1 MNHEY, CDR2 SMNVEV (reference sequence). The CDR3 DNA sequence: TGTGTCAGCAGTTGGGGCAGGGGGTCAGATACGCAGTATTTT. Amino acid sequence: CVSSWGRGSDTQYF.

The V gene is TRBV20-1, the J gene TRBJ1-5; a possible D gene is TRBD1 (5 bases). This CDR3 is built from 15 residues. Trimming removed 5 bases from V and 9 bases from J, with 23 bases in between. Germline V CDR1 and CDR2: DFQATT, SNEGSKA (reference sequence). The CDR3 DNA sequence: TGCAGTGCTCCACGGGGTTGGGGGACGGATTTGCCCCAGCATTTT. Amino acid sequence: CSAPRGWGTDLPQHF.

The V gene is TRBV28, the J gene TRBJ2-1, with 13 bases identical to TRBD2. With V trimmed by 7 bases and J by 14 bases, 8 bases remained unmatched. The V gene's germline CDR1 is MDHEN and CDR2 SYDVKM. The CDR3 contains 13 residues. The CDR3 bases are TGTGCCAGCACGTTGACTAGCGGGGGGCCCAAGTTCTTC. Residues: CASTLTSGGPKFF.

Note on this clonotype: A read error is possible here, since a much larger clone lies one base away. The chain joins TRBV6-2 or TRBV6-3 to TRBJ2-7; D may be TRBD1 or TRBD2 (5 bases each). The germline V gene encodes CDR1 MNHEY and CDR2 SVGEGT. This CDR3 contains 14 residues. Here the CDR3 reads CASFGAIRSDEQYF. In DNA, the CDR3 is TGTGCCAGCTTCGGGGCTATTCGCTCCGACGAGCAGTACTTC.

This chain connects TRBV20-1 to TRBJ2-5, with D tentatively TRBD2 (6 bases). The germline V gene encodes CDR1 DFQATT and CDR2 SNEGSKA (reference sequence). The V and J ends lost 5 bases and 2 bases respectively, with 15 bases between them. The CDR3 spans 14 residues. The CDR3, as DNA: TGCAGTGCTGGATCTGGGGGGAGGCAAGAGACCCAGTACTTC. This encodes CSAGSGGRQETQYF.

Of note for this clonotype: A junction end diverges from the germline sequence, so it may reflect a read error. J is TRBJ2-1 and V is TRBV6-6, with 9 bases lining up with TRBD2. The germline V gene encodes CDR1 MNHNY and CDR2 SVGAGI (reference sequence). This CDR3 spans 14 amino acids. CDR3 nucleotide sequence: TGCGTCAGCAGCAGGGACAGCGGGAGGAATGAGCAGTTCTTC. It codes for CVSSRDSGRNEQFF.

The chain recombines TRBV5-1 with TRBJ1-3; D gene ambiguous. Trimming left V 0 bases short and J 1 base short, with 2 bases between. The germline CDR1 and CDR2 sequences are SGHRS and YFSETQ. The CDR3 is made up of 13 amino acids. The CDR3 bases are TGCGCCAGCAGCTTGGAGTCTGGAAACACCATATATTTT. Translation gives CASSLESGNTIYF.